This T cell receptor beta chain comes out of a study of human T cells and chemical hapten exposure. Whole-study context: Patch tests put 0.01% DPC on the upper back, read at 6 days. Findings and limits, study-wide: Healthy individuals' immune responses may differ from those of donors, who had alopecia.

Treatment reported: therapeutic diphenylcyclopropenone sensitization with weekly scalp DPC. The drawing of blood occurred before each patch test was applied. Suited to DPC and affected by alopecia, the donors ranged from 18 to 70 years old. The ends were cut back, 1 base at V and 1 base at J, with 6 bases in the middle. This CDR3 comprises 14 residues. The germline V gene encodes CDR1 SGHTA and CDR2 FQGTGA. Separate cDNA molecules received unique molecular identifiers, which the library attached to them. TCRdb reprocessed the reads via MiXCR and lists one record per CDR3 protein. The sample includes some 3,300 distinct CDR3 sequences, 45% to 50% of them seen just once. The table lists this clonotype with a few counts. Antigen specificity is unknown.

This TCR derives from an adult with alopecia areata. Some clones in this sample may be carry-over from other donors' samples. This table probably holds off-target reads from a library built for another chain. Sequencing used whole blood, obtained before DPC sensitization or 2, 6, or about 24 weeks after (not recorded which). The gene calls are TRBV7-3 and TRBJ2-3; D possibly matches TRBD1 or TRBD2 (5 bases each). CDR3 loop: CASSLMGGTDTQYF. CDR3 bases: TGTGCCAGCAGCTTAATGGGGGGCACAGATACGCAGTATTTT.